This entry lists 12 T cell receptor beta chains sequenced from one sample in a study of post-analysis software for immune sequencing data (dated by TCRdb to about 2015). No cognate antigen is known for these TCRs. Libraries were prepared through PCR. The listed sequencing device is Illumina HiSeq 2500. Unique molecular identifiers were incorporated into TCR beta cDNA libraries to reduce PCR and sequencing biases. The public reads were reanalyzed by TCRdb: fastp trimming at Q25, MiXCR alignment, in-frame beta chains only. Rows are combined by CDR3 protein, so each entry shows the most common genes and DNA. This sample comprises hundreds of thousands of distinct CDR3 sequences, 25% to 30% of them detected only once. The top ten clonotypes cover about 0.5% of the sample. Beyond this particular receptor, the publication reports: Significantly higher frequencies in patients than in controls were found for a few TRBV segments, including TRBV5-6, TRBV5-1 and TRBV20-1.

The sequencing sample was made of blood. These receptors all stem from a girl aged 5-17 years with multiple sclerosis.

This clonotype appeared a few times. The chain links TRBV10-3 to TRBJ1-2; 8 bases align to TRBD1. The CDR3 runs to 14 residues. Germline V gene data show CDR1 as ENHRY and CDR2 as SYGVKD. Trimming at V came to 5 bases and at J to 5 bases, leaving 7 bases not matched to a gene. In DNA, the CDR3 is TGTGCCATCAGTCCAGGGGGCGCCGGGTATGGCTACACCTTC. It encodes CAISPGGAGYGYTF.

The sample holds a few counts of this clonotype. This rearrangement joins TRBV29-1 to TRBJ1-2; D may be TRBD1 (5 bases). The CDR3 consists of 15 residues. V lost 0 bases and J lost 4, with 15 bases in between. CDR1 and CDR2 from the germline V gene are SQVTM and ANQGSEA. CDR3 coding DNA: TGCAGCGTTGAAGATCTTCAGAGGAGGGGCTATGGCTACACCTTC. Its protein product is CSVEDLQRRGYGYTF.

The V call is TRBV2, the J call TRBJ2-5; 15 nucleotides match TRBD2. J gave up 4 bases and V 10 bases, and 4 bases lay outside the gene matches. The CDR3 spans 14 residues. The germline CDR1 and CDR2 sequences are SNHLY and FYNNEI. CDR3 nucleotides: TGTGCCACCTGGACTAGCGGGAGGGGAGAGACCCAGTACTTC. It is translated as CATWTSGRGETQYF.

J is TRBJ2-5 and V is TRBV20-1, with 9 positions matching TRBD1. The last part of the DNA fits TRBJ2-7 better; the J call may be wrong. CDR1 is DFQATT, CDR2 SNEGSKA, per germline (reference sequence). The CDR3 spans 13 residues. This CDR3 is CSVAGTGNYEQYF. CDR3 coding DNA: TGCAGTGTCGCCGGGACAGGGAACTACGAGCAGTACTTC.

This chain uses TRBV6-5 with TRBJ1-6; 7 bases are shared with TRBD1. Germline V gene data show CDR1 as MNHEY and CDR2 as SVGAGI. Trimming at V came to 4 bases and at J to 8 bases, leaving 8 bases not matched to a gene. The CDR3 extends over 15 amino acids. CDR3 sequence: CASSSPGGSDSPLHF. CDR3 DNA: TGTGCCAGCAGTTCACCAGGGGGTTCTGATTCACCCCTCCACTTT.

Notes on this clonotype: At one end the junction does not follow the germline gene, possibly because of a read error. V usage is TRBV12-5 and J usage is TRBJ2-3; 7 positions match TRBD2. This CDR3 is 17 amino acids long. Germline V gene sequence: CDR1 LGHNT, CDR2 FRNRAP. In DNA, the CDR3 is TGTGCTAGTGGTTTGGGCCTGGCGGGGGTGGAGGCAGATATGCAGTATTTT. Encoded protein: CASGLGLAGVEADMQYF.

This chain links TRBV15 with TRBJ1-5, with D unresolved. Germline CDR1 and CDR2: LNHNV and YYDKDF (reference sequence). Between the trimmed V and J ends, which lost 5 bases and 3 bases, there was a span of 17 bases. This CDR3 spans 16 amino acids. The CDR3, as DNA: TGTGCCACCAGCCCAACCGCTGGAGGGAACAATCAGCCCCAGCATTTT. Translation gives CATSPTAGGNNQPQHF.

This clonotype was seen at least ten times. The chain links TRBV7-6 to TRBJ2-3; D uncertain. Per the germline V gene, CDR1 is SGHVS and CDR2 is FNYEAQ. V lost 4 bases and J lost 3, with 8 bases in between. This CDR3 is 13 amino acids long. CDR3 protein: CASSSKATDTQYF. The CDR3 nucleotides are TGTGCCAGCAGCTCCAAAGCGACAGATACGCAGTATTTT. Full variable domain (outside the CDR3, taken from reference TRBV7-6 and TRBJ2-3): GAGVSQSPRYKVTKRGQDVALRCDPISGHVSLYWYRQALGQGPEFLTYFNYEAQQDKSGLPNDRFSAERPEGSISTLTIQRTEQRDSAMYRCASSSKATDTQYFGPGTRLTVL.

This clonotype came up a few times. The CDR3 coding sequence is TGCAGTGCCCCGATCGGGATCGCTTATGGCTACACCTTC. Translation gives CSAPIGIAYGYTF. The J gene is TRBJ1-2, the V gene TRBV20-1; the D is unclear. There are 13 residues in the CDR3. The V end lost 6 bases, the J end lost 5 bases, and 16 bases lay between the germline ends. Germline V gene data show CDR1 as DFQATT and CDR2 as SNEGSKA (reference sequence).

This clonotype was counted a few times. This chain links TRBV6-4 with TRBJ2-3; D remains unclear. V lost 8 bases and J lost 9, with 24 bases in between. Germline V lookup: CDR1 MRHNA, CDR2 SNTAGT. The CDR3 is 15 amino acids. The CDR3 reads CASGSELGALGTQYF. The CDR3 coding sequence is TGTGCCAGCGGATCAGAATTGGGCGCCCTGGGGACGCAGTATTTT.

The chain couples TRBV6-6 to TRBJ2-7; the match to TRBD2 covers 10 bases. Unmatched junction bases numbered 2, after V lost 7 bases and J lost 2 bases. Germline CDR1 is MNHNY and CDR2 is SVGAGI (reference sequence). The CDR3 has 13 residues. The CDR3 DNA follows: TGTGCCAGCACGACTAGCGGGCCCTACGAGCAGTACTTC. This gives the protein CASTTSGPYEQYF.

V gene TRBV7-2 combines with J gene TRBJ2-2, with D maybe TRBD2 (6 bases). Germline CDR1 SGHTA, CDR2 FQGNSA. The germline V and J ends were trimmed by 2 bases and 0 bases, with 10 bases remaining between them. This CDR3 is 16 amino acids long. CDR3 in DNA: TGTGCCAGCAGCTTATTCGGGGGAACGAACACCGGGGAGCTGTTTTTT. It is translated as CASSLFGGTNTGELFF.